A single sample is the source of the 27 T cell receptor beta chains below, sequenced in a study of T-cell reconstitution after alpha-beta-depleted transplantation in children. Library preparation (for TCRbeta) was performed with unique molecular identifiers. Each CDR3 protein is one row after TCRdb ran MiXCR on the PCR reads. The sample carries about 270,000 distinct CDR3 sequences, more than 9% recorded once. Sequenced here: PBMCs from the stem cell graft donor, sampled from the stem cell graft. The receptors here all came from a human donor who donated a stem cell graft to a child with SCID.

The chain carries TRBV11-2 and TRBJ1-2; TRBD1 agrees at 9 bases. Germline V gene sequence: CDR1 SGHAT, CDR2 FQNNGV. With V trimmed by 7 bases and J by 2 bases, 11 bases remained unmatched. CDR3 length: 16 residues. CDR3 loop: CASKSGTGSSNYGYTF. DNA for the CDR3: TGTGCCAGCAAATCCGGGACAGGGAGCTCAAACTATGGCTACACCTTC.

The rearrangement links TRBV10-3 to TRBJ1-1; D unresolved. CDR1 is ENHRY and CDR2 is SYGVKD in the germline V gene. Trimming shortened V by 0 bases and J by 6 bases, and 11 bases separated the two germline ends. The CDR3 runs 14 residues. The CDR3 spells CAISESRSLAEAFF. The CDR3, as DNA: TGTGCCATCAGTGAGTCGCGAAGTCTGGCTGAAGCTTTCTTT.

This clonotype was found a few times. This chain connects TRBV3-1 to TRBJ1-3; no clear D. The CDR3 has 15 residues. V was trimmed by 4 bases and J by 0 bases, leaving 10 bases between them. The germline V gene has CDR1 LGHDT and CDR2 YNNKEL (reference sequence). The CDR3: CASSLLSSSGNTIYF. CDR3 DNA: TGTGCCAGCAGCCTGCTATCGAGCTCTGGAAACACCATATATTTT.

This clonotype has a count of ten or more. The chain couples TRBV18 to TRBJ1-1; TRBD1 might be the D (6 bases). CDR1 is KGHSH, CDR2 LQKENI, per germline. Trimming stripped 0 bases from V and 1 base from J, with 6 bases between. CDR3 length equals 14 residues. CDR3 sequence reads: CASSPPGQNTEAFF. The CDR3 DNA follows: TGTGCCAGCTCACCACCGGGACAGAACACTGAAGCTTTCTTT.

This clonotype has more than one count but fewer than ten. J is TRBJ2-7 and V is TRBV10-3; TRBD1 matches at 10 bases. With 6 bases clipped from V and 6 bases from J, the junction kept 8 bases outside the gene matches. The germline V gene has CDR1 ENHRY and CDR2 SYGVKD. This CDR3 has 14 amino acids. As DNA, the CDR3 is TGTGCCATCAGCGCTCCCGGGACAGGGGTCGAGCAGTACTTC. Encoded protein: CAISAPGTGVEQYF.

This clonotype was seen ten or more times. In DNA form, the CDR3 reads TGTGCCAGCGGCGAAGGACTAGCTAACATTCAGTACTTC. Translation gives CASGEGLANIQYF. The chain combines TRBV2 with TRBJ2-4; 8 bases agree with TRBD2. Germline loops: CDR1 SNHLY, CDR2 FYNNEI. Unmatched junction bases numbered 7, after V lost 8 bases and J lost 7 bases. The CDR3 has 13 residues. The full variable domain, in which reference TRBV2 and TRBJ2-4 provide the parts outside the CDR3, is EPEVTQTPSHQVTQMGQEVILRCVPISNHLYFYWYRQILGQKVEFLVSFYNNEISEKSEIFDDQFSVERPDGSNFTLKIRSTKLEDSAMYFCASGEGLANIQYFGAGTRLSVL.

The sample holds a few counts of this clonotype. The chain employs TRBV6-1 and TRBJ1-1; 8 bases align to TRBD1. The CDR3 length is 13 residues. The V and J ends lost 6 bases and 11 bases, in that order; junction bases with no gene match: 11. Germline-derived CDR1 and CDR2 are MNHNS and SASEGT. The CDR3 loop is CASRERQGQRAFF. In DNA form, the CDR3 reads TGTGCCAGCAGGGAGAGACAGGGGCAGAGGGCTTTCTTT.

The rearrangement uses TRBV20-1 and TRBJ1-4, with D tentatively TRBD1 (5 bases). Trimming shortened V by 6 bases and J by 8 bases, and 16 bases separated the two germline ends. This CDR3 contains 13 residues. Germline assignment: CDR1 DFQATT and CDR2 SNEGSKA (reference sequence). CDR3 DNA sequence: TGCAGTGCCGCAGGGACTGCTGCGGAAAAACTGTTTTTT. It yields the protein CSAAGTAAEKLFF.

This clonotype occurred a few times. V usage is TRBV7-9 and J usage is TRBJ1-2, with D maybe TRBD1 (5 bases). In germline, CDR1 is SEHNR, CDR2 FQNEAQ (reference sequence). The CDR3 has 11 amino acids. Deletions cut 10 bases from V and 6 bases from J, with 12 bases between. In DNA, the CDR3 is TGTGCCACGGAGGAGGGGAATGGCTACACCTTC. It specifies CATEEGNGYTF. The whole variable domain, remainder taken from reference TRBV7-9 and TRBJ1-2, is DTGVSQNPRHKITKRGQNVTFRCDPISEHNRLYWYRQTLGQGPEFLTYFQNEAQLEKSRLLSDRFSAERPKGSFSTLEIQRTEQGDSAMYLCATEEGNGYTFGSGTRLTVV.

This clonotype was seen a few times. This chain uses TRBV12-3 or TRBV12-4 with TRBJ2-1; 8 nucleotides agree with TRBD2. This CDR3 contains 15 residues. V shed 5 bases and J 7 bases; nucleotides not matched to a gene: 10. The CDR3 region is CASSPLAGGGNEQFF. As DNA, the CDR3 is TGTGCCAGCAGTCCCCTGGCGGGGGGTGGTAATGAGCAGTTCTTC.

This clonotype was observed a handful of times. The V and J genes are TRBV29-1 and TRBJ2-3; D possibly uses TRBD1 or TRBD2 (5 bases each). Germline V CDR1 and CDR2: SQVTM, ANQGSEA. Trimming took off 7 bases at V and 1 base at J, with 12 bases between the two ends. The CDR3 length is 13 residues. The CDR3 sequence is CSGGQGGTDTQYF. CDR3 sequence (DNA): TGCAGCGGGGGTCAGGGAGGCACAGATACGCAGTATTTT.

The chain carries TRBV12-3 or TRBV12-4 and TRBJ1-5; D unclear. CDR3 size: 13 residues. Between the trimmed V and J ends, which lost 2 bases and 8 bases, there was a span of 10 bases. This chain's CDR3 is CASSLTLVKPQHF. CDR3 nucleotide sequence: TGTGCCAGCAGTTTAACCCTCGTTAAGCCCCAGCATTTT.

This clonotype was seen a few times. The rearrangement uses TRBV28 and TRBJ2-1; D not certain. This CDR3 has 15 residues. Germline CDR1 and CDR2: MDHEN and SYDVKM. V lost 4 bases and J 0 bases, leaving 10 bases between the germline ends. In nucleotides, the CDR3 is TGTGCCAGCAGTTCCACTCTATCCTCCTACAATGAGCAGTTCTTC. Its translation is CASSSTLSSYNEQFF.

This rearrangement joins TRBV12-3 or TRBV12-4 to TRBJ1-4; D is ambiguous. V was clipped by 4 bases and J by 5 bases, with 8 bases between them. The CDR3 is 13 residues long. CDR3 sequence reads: CASSSVINEKLFF. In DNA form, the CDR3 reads TGTGCCAGCAGTTCGGTTATCAATGAAAAACTGTTTTTT.

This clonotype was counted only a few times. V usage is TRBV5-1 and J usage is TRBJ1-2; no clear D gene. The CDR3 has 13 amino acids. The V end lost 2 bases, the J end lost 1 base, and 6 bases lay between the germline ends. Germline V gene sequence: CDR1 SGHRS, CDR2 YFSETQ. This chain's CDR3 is CASSFPDNYGYTF. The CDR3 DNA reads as TGCGCCAGCAGCTTCCCCGATAACTATGGCTACACCTTC.

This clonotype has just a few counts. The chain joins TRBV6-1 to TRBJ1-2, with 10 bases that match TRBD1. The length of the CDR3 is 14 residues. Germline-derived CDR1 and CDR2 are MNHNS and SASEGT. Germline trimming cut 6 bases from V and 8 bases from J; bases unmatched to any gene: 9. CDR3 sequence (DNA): TGTGCCAGCAGCCGACAGGGGGCTACAGACGGCTACACCTTC. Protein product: CASSRQGATDGYTF.

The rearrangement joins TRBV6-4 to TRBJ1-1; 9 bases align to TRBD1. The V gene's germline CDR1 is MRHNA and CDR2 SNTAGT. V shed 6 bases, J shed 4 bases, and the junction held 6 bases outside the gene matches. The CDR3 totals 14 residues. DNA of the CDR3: TGTGCCAGCAGAGCTGACAGGGGGACCACTGAAGCTTTCTTT. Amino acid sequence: CASRADRGTTEAFF.

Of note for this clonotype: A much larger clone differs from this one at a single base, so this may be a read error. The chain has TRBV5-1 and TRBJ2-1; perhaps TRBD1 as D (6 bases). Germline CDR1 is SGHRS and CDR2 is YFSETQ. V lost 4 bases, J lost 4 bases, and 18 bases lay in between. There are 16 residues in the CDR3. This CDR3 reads CASSSNYDRWYNEQFF. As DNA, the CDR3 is TGCGCCAGCAGCAGTAATTACGACAGGTGGTACAATGAGCAGTTCTTC.

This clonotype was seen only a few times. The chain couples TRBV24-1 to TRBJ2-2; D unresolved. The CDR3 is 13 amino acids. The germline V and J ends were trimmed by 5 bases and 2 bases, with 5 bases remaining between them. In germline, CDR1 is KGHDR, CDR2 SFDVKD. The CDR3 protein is CATSAGNTGELFF. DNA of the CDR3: TGTGCCACCAGTGCCGGAAACACCGGGGAGCTGTTTTTT.

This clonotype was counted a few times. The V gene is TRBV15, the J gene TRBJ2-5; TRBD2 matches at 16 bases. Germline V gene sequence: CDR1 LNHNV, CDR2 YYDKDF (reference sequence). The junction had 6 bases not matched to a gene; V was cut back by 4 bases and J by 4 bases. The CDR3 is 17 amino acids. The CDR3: CATSTGTSGGAGETQYF. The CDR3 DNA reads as TGTGCCACCAGCACCGGGACTAGCGGGGGGGCTGGAGAGACCCAGTACTTC. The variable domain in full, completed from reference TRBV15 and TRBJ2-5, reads DAMVIQNPRYQVTQFGKPVTLSCSQTLNHNVMYWYQQKSSQAPKLLFHYYDKDFNNEADTPDNFQSRRPNTSFCFLDIRSPGLGDTAMYLCATSTGTSGGAGETQYFGPGTRLLVL.

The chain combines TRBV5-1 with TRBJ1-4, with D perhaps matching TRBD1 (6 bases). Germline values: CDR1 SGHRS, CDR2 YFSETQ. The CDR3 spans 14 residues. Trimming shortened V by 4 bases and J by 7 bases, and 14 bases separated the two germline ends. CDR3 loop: CASSAQDSGEKLFF. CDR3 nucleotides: TGCGCCAGCAGCGCACAGGACAGTGGTGAAAAACTGTTTTTT.

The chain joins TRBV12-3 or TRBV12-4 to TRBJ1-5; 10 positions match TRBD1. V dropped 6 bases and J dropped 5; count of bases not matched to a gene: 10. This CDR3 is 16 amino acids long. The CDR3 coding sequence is TGTGCCAGCAGCCCGGGGGGACAGGGGTGGTATCAGCCCCAGCATTTT. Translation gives CASSPGGQGWYQPQHF.

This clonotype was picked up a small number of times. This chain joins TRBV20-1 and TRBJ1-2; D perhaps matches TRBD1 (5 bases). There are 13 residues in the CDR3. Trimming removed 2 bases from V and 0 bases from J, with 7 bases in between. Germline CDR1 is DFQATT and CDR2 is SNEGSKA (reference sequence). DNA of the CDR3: TGCAGTGCTAGACAGGGTACTAACTATGGCTACACCTTC. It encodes CSARQGTNYGYTF.

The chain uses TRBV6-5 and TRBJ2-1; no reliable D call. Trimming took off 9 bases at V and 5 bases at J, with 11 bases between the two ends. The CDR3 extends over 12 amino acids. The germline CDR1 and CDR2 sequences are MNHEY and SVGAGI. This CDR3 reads CASAYSNNEQFF. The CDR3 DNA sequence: TGTGCCAGTGCCTACAGTAACAATGAGCAGTTCTTC.

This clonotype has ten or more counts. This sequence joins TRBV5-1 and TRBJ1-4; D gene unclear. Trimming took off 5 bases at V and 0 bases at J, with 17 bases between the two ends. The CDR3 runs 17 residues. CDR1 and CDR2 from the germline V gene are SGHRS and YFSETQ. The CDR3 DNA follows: TGCGCCAGCAGAATCTCAACTGTGATGACAACTAATGAAAAACTGTTTTTT. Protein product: CASRISTVMTTNEKLFF.

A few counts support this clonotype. The CDR3 DNA follows: TGTGCCAGCTCACCATTGGACAGGGTATACACCGGGGAGCTGTTTTTT. The encoded protein is CASSPLDRVYTGELFF. The chain uses TRBV18 and TRBJ2-2, with 8 nucleotides matching TRBD1. The germline gives CDR1 KGHSH, CDR2 LQKENI. The CDR3 has 16 residues. J gave up 3 bases and V 2 bases, and 5 bases lay outside the gene matches.

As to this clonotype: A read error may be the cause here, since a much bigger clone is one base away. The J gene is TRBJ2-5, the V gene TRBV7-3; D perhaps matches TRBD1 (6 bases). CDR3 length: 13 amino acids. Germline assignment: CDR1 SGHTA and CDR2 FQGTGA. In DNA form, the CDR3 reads TGTGCCGGCAGCCCAGGGGTCATAGAGACCCAGTACTTC. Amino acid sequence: CAGSPGVIETQYF.